This T cell receptor (beta chain) was found in a study of cytomegalovirus exposure and HLA in healthy donors. Whole-study findings and limits: Several of the most significant clusters appeared linked to common viral pathogens, based on a later analysis. With later analysis, a missense DCLRE1C variant became linked to TCR beta V- and J-gene trimming. The sole available immune exposure information was CMV serostatus.

Sampled while nominally healthy, donors likely had unrecorded immune exposures. Use of 60 Vbeta and 13 Jbeta primers characterized the PCR. Assay: immunoSEQ multiplex PCR; the TCRdb copy retains only in-frame clones and omits some. Of under 150,000 clones detected, approximately 80% appear once; the ten largest clones hold around 5%. Germline CDR1 and CDR2: SGHRS and YFSETQ. This CDR3 has 14 residues. V lost 4 bases, J lost 2 bases, and 6 bases stayed unmatched. This clone was observed once. What it recognizes is unknown. This clonotype was obtained from a male donor in good health and CMV-seronegative. The V gene is TRBV5-1, the J gene TRBJ2-7; TRBD1 aligns across 7 bases. What was sequenced was PBMCs. The CDR3 DNA reads TGCGCCAGCAGCAACCTAGGGGGCCCCTACGAGCAGTACTTC. The encoded protein is CASSNLGGPYEQYF. Combining the CDR3 with reference TRBV5-1 and TRBJ2-7 gives the whole variable domain KAGVTQTPRYLIKTRGQQVTLSCSPISGHRSVSWYQQTPGQGLQFLFEYFSETQRNKGNFPGRFSGRQFSNSRSEMNVSTLELGDSALYLCASSNLGGPYEQYFGPGTRLTVT.